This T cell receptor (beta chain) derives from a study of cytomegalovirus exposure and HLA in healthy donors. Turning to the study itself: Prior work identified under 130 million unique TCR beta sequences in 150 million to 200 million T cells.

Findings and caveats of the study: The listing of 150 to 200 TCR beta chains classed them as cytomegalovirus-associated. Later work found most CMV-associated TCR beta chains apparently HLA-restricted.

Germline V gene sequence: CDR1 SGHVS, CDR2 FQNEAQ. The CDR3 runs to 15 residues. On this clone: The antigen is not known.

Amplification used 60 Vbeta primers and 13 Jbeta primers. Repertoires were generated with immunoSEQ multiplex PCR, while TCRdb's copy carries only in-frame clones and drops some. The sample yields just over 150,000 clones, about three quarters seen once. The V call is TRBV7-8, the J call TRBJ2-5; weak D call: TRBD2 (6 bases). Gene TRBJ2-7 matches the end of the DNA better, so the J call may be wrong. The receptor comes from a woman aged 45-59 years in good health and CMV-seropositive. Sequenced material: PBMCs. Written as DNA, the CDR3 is TGTGCCAGCAGCTCCTTCTCTCGGGAGACCTACGAGCAGTACTTC. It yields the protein CASSSFSRETYEQYF.